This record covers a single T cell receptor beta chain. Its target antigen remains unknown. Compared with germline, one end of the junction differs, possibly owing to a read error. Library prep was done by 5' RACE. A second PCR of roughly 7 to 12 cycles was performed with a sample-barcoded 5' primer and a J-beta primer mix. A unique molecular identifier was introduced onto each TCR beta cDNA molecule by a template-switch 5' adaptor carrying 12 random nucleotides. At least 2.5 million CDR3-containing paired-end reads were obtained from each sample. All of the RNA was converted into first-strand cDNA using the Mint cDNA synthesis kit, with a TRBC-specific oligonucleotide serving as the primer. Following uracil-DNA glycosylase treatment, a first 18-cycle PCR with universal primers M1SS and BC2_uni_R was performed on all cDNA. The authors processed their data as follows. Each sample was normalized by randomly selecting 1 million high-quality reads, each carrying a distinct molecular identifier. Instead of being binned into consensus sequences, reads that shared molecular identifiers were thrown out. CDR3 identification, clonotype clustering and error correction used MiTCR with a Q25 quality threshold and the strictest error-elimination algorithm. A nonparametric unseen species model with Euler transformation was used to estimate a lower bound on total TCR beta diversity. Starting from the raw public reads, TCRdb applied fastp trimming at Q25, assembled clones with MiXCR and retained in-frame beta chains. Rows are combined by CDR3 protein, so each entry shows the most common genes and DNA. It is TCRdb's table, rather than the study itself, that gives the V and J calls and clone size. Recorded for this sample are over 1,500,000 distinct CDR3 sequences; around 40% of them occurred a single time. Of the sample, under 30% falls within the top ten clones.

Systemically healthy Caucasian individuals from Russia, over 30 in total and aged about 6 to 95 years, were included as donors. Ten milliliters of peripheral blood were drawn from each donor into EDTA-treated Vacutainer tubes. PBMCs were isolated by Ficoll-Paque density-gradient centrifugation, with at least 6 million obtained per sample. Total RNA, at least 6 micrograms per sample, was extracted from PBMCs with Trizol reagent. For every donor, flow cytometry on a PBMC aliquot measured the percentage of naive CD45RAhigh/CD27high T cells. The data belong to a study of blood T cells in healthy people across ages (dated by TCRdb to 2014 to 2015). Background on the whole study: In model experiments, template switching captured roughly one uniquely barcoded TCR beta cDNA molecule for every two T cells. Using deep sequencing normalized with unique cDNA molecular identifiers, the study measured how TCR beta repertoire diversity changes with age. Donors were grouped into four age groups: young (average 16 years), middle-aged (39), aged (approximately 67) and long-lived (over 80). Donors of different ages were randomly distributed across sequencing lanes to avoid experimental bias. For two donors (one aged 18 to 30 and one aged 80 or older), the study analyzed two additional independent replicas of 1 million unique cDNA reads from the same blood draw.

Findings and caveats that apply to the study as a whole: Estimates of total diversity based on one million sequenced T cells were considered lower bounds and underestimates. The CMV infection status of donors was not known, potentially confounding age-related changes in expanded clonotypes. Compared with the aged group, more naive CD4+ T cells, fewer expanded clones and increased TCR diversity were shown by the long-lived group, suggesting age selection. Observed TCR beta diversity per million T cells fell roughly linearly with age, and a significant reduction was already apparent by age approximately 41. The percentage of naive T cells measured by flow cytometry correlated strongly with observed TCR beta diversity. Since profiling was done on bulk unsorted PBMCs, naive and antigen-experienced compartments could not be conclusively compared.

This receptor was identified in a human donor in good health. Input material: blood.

The CDR3 in this case is CASSQVLLAGNTDTQYF. The DNA sequence is TGCGCCAGCAGCCAAGTTCTTCTAGCGGGGAACACAGATACGCAGTATTTT. Recombination joined TRBV5-5 with TRBJ2-3; 9 junctional bases match TRBD2. From its cysteine to its phenylalanine, the CDR3 spans 17 amino acids. Only the CDR3 DNA stays, 51 bases, in frame from base 1. In the germline V gene (reference sequence), CDR1 corresponds to SGHKS and CDR2 to YYEKEE.